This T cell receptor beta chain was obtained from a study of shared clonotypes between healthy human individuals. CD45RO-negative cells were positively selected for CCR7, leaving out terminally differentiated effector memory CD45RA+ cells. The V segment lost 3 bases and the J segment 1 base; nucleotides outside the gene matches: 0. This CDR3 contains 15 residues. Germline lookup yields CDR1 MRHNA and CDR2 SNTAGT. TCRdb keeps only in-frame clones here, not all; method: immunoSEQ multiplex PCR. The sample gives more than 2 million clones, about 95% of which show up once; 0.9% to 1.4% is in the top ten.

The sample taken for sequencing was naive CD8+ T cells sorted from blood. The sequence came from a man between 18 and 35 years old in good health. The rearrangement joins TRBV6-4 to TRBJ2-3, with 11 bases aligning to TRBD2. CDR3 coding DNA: TGTGCCAGCAGTGAGGGACTAGCGGGCACAGATACGCAGTATTTT. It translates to CASSEGLAGTDTQYF.